The 14 T cell receptor beta chains given below trace back to one sample, sequenced in a study of OX40 agonist ivuxolimab in advanced cancers. Sequencing used immunoSEQ multiplex PCR; TCRdb keeps in-frame clones, though not all of them. The sample has roughly 88,000 clones, more than 70% seen once. Specimen: CD4+ or CD8+ T cells sorted from blood, collected in a trial of the OX40 agonist ivuxolimab. All receptors come from an adult with an advanced solid tumor such as melanoma, head and neck, liver or kidney cancer.

J is TRBJ1-5 and V is TRBV27, with TRBD1 matching over 8 bases. The CDR3 loop spans 14 amino acids. The V gene's germline CDR1 is MNHEY and CDR2 SMNVEV (reference sequence). Trimming cost V 7 bases and J 4 bases; bases outside gene matches: 6. The CDR3 bases are TGTGCCAGCACCGGGACAGGATGGAATCAGCCCCAGCATTTT. This codes for CASTGTGWNQPQHF.

The chain is built from TRBV5-1 and TRBJ2-1; weak D call: TRBD1 (5 bases). V was cut by 0 bases and J by 8 bases, with 12 bases left in between. The CDR3 is 14 amino acids. CDR1 SGHRS and CDR2 YFSETQ come from the germline V gene. CDR3 residues: CASSLGRGGDEQFF. CDR3 coding DNA: TGCGCCAGCAGCTTGGGAAGGGGTGGCGATGAGCAGTTCTTC.

This chain connects TRBV6-1 to TRBJ1-1, with TRBD1 as a possible D gene (5 bases). Germline V gene sequence: CDR1 MNHNS, CDR2 SASEGT. The V end was cut by 4 bases, the J end by 1 base, with 10 bases between. This CDR3 contains 14 residues. The CDR3 DNA is TGTGCCAGCAGTGTGGGGGTTGGGAACACTGAAGCTTTCTTT. Translating gives CASSVGVGNTEAFF.

The CDR3 DNA sequence: TGTGCCAGCAGCACCCTGAGCAATAGAGGGTCTCACGAGCAGTACTTC. It translates to CASSTLSNRGSHEQYF. The J gene is TRBJ2-7, the V gene TRBV11-1, with D possibly TRBD2 on 5 matching bases. The V end was cut by 5 bases, the J end by 5 bases, with 22 bases between. Germline assignment: CDR1 SGHAT and CDR2 FQDESV (reference sequence). This CDR3 spans 16 amino acids.

The CDR3 here is CASSVGTSGSYYNEQFF. In nucleotides, the CDR3 is TGTGCCAGCAGCGTAGGAACCAGCGGGAGTTACTACAATGAGCAGTTCTTC. This sequence joins TRBV9 and TRBJ2-1, with 8 bases aligning to TRBD2. From germline, CDR1 is SGDLS and CDR2 YYNGEE. This CDR3 spans 17 amino acids. J was trimmed by 3 bases and V by 0 bases; bases with no gene match: 8.

V is TRBV10-2 and J is TRBJ2-7; D assignment may be TRBD1 or TRBD2 (6 bases each). This CDR3 region has 12 residues. V gave up 7 bases and J gave up 4 bases, with 11 bases separating them. Germline CDR1 reads WSHSY; CDR2 reads SAAADI. Written as DNA, the CDR3 is TGCGCCAGCACTGGGGGGCGATACGAGCAGTACGTC. This translates into CASTGGRYEQYV.

The gene calls are TRBV27 and TRBJ2-5, with 9 bases fitting TRBD1. Germline V gives CDR1 MNHEY, CDR2 SMNVEV (reference sequence). The CDR3 has 14 amino acids. Trimming removed 3 bases from V and 3 bases from J; junction bases left unmatched: 2. The DNA for the CDR3 is TGTGCCAGCAGTTTCGGGACAGGGAAAGAGACCCAGTACTTC. Translating it yields CASSFGTGKETQYF.

This chain connects TRBV28 to TRBJ1-4; no firm D call. The V end was cut by 3 bases, the J end by 0 bases, with 14 bases between. This CDR3 has 17 amino acids. Per germline, CDR1 MDHEN and CDR2 SYDVKM. CDR3 in DNA: TGTGCCAGCAGTTTCCAGCCACCCTTAGCAACTAATGAAAAACTGTTTTTT. Translated, it gives CASSFQPPLATNEKLFF.

The DNA for the CDR3 is TGTGCCAGCAGCGTAGGCAGAGGCTACACCTTC. This encodes CASSVGRGYTF. The chain has TRBV9 and TRBJ1-2; the D is unclear. This CDR3 has 11 amino acids. From germline, CDR1 is SGDLS and CDR2 YYNGEE. V shed 0 bases and J shed 8 bases, with 5 bases lying between them.

This rearrangement joins TRBV6-6 to TRBJ1-1, with 8 bases identical to TRBD1. Germline lookup yields CDR1 MNHNY and CDR2 SVGAGI (reference sequence). With V trimmed by 2 bases and J by 3 bases, 8 bases remained unmatched. CDR3 length: 16 residues. The CDR3 loop reads CASSYRTGYPDTEAFF. DNA for the CDR3: TGTGCCAGCAGTTACCGGACAGGGTATCCGGACACTGAAGCTTTCTTT.

This clone occurred once. V and J are TRBV4-3 and TRBJ2-3; 10 nucleotides agree with TRBD2. Germline values: CDR1 LGHNA, CDR2 YSLEER. V was clipped by 1 base and J by 1 base; unmatched bases: 8. This CDR3 has 18 residues. The CDR3 protein is CASSQAQVGTSGTDTQYF. The CDR3, as DNA: TGCGCCAGCAGCCAAGCTCAGGTTGGGACTAGCGGCACAGATACGCAGTATTTT.

This clone occurred a few times. V is TRBV19 and J is TRBJ1-2; possibly TRBD1 for D (5 bases). V lost 6 bases and J 0 bases, leaving 17 bases between the germline ends. This CDR3 region has 16 residues. From germline, CDR1 is LNHDA and CDR2 SQIVND (reference sequence). The CDR3: CASRPGPLGANYGYTF. Written as DNA, the CDR3 is TGTGCCAGTAGACCGGGACCTCTAGGGGCTAACTATGGCTACACCTTC.

The chain couples TRBV6-5 to TRBJ1-3, with D hard to call. Germline CDR1 is MNHEY and CDR2 is SVGAGI. Trimming left V 2 bases short and J 4 bases short, with 12 bases between. The CDR3 has 15 amino acids. In DNA form, the CDR3 reads TGTGCCAGCAGTTACGATTTACGCGACGGAAACACCATATATTTT. The encoded protein is CASSYDLRDGNTIYF.

The rearrangement links TRBV28 to TRBJ1-6; D is unresolved. The CDR3 totals 12 residues. Germline CDR1 is MDHEN and CDR2 is SYDVKM. Trimming removed 2 bases at V and 14 bases at J, with 10 bases between. The chain's CDR3 is CASSLTQGALHF. The CDR3 bases are TGTGCCAGCAGTTTAACCCAAGGAGCCCTCCACTTT.